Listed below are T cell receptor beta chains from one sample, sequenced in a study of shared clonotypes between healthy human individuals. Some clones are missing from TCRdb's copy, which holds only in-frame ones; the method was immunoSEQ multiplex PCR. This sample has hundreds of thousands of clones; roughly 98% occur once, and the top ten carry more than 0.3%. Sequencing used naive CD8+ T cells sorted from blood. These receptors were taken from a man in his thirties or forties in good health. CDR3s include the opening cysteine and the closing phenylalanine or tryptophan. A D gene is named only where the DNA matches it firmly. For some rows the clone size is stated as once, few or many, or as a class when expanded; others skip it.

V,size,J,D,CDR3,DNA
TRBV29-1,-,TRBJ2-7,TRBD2,CSVGSSGRSYEQYF,TGCAGCGTTGGATCTAGCGGGAGATCCTACGAGCAGTACTTC
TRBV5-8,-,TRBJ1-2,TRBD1,CASSLRSMGQYGYTF,TGTGCCAGCAGCTTGCGATCAATGGGACAGTATGGCTACACCTTC
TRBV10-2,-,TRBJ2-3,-,CASSDTPDTQYF,TGCGCCAGCAGTGACACCCCAGATACGCAGTATTTT
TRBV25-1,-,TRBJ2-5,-,CASSDLVAQYF,TGTGCCAGCAGTGACCTAGTCGCCCAGTACTTC
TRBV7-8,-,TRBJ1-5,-,CASSRAGGGWPQHF,TGTGCCAGCAGCCGGGCGGGGGGCGGATGGCCCCAGCATTTT
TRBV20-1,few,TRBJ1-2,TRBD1,CSARATTGNTF,TGCAGTGCTAGAGCAACGACAGGGAACACCTTC
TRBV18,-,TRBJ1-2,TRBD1,CASSPHSRGLYGYTF,TGTGCCAGCTCACCACACAGCAGGGGGCTCTATGGCTACACCTTC
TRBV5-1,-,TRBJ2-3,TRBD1,CASSLGQGASADTQYF,TGCGCCAGCAGCTTGGGACAGGGGGCGAGTGCAGATACGCAGTATTTT
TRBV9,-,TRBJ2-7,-,CASSVAPGSSYEQYF,TGTGCCAGCAGCGTAGCTCCAGGGAGCTCCTACGAGCAGTACTTC
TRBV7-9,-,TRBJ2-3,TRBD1,CASSLIGDRDLDTQYF,TGTGCCAGCAGCTTAATCGGGGACAGGGACCTAGATACGCAGTATTTT
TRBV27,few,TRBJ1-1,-,CASSKGSTEAFF,TGTGCCAGCAGTAAGGGATCCACTGAAGCTTTCTTT
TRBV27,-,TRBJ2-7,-,CASQSDEQYF,TGTGCCAGCCAATCGGACGAGCAGTACTTC
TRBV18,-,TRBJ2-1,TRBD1,CASSPTVPGTGRANEQFF,TGTGCCAGCTCACCAACCGTACCCGGGACAGGGAGGGCCAATGAGCAGTTCTTC
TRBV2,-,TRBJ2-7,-,CASSGQEQYF,TGTGCCAGCAGCGGACAAGAGCAGTACTTC
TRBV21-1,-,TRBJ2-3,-,CASSPLPTWAPDTQYF,TGTGCCAGCAGCCCACTCCCTACCTGGGCACCAGATACGCAGTATTTT
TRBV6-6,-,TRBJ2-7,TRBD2,CASSYGGTTYEQYF,TGTGCCAGCAGTTACGGTGGGACTACCTACGAGCAGTACTTC
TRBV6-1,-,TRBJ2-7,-,CASRRDTRVYEQYF,TGTGCCAGCAGGAGGGACACGCGGGTCTACGAGCAGTACTTC
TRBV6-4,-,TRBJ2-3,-,CASSDSIGSGMDTDTQYF,TGTGCCAGCAGTGACTCGATTGGTAGTGGGATGGACACAGATACGCAGTATTTT
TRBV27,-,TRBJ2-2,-,CASSFPSSGELFF,TGTGCCAGCAGTTTCCCTAGTTCCGGGGAGCTGTTTTTT
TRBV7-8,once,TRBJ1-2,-,CASWGLGRLGYTF,TGTGCCAGCTGGGGGTTGGGTCGGTTGGGATACACCTTC
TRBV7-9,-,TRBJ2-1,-,CASSLSQTSYNEQFF,TGTGCCAGCAGCTTAAGCCAAACCTCCTACAATGAGCAGTTCTTC
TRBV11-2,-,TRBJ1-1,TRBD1,CASSYTGGEAFF,TGTGCCAGCAGCTATACAGGGGGTGAAGCTTTCTTT
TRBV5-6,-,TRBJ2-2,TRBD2,CASSPDGLESLAGELFF,TGTGCCAGCAGCCCTGACGGACTAGAGTCGTTGGCCGGGGAGCTGTTTTTT
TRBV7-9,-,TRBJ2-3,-,CASSLETSVSAQLADTQYF,TGTGCCAGCAGCTTAGAGACTAGTGTCAGTGCCCAACTTGCAGATACGCAGTATTTT
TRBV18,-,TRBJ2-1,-,CASSPRAPNSPRYNEQFF,TGTGCCAGCTCACCCCGGGCTCCTAATTCCCCCCGGTACAATGAGCAGTTCTTC
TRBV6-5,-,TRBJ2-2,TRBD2,CASSYSMGGSGGELFF,TGTGCCAGCAGTTACTCAATGGGCGGGAGTGGCGGGGAGCTGTTTTTT
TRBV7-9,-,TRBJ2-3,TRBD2,CASSPALAGMGNTQYF,TGTGCCAGCAGCCCCGCTCTAGCGGGAATGGGAAATACGCAGTATTTT
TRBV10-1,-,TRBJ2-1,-,CAGPRDSTPNEQFF,TGCGCCGGCCCCCGGGACTCCACCCCCAATGAGCAGTTCTTC
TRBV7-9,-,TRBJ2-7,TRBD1,CASSHTGARTYEQYF,TGTGCCAGCAGCCACACAGGGGCGCGAACCTACGAGCAGTACTTC
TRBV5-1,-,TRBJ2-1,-,CASSSRGVGNEQFF,TGCGCCAGCAGCTCCAGGGGAGTTGGGAATGAGCAGTTCTTC
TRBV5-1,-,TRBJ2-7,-,CASRLGGAYEQYF,TGCGCCAGCAGATTAGGGGGAGCCTACGAGCAGTACTTC
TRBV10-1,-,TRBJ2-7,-,CASSDSEGAYEQYF,TGCGCCAGCAGTGATTCTGAAGGGGCCTACGAGCAGTACTTC
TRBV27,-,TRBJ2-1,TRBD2,CASSSRLAGGKYNEQFF,TGTGCCAGCAGTTCCCGACTAGCGGGAGGGAAATACAATGAGCAGTTCTTC
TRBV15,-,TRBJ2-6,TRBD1,CATRPQTGAGANVLTF,TGTGCCACCAGGCCCCAAACAGGGGCTGGGGCCAACGTCCTGACTTTC
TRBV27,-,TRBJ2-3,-,CASRESLGRWNF,TGTGCCAGCAGGGAATCCCTGGGACGGTGGAATTTT
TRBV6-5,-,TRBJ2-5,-,CASSYPPTQYF,TGTGCCAGCAGTTACCCGCCGACCCAGTACTTC
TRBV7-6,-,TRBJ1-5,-,CASSLASTGEPQHF,TGTGCCAGCAGCTTAGCGAGTACGGGTGAGCCCCAGCATTTT
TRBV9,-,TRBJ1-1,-,CASSLTGATEAFF,TGTGCCAGCAGTTTGACAGGAGCCACTGAAGCTTTCTTT
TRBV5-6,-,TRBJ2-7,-,CASSPGTPGEQYF,TGTGCCAGCAGCCCGGGGACACCTGGGGAGCAGTACTTC
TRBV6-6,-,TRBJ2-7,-,CASSSPQGTSYEQYF,TGTGCCAGCAGTTCGCCTCAGGGGACTTCCTACGAGCAGTACTTC
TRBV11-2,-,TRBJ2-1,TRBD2,CASRISQTGRARVYEQFF,TGTGCCAGCAGGATCAGTCAAACCGGGAGGGCGAGGGTGTATGAGCAGTTCTTC
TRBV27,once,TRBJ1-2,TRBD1,CASSSGTGGRGYGYTF,TGTGCCAGCAGTTCCGGGACAGGGGGCCGGGGCTATGGCTACACCTTC
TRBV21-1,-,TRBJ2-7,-,CASRKDRDIYEQYF,TGTGCCAGCAGGAAGGATCGGGACATCTACGAGCAGTACTTC
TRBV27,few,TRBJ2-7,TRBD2,CASRKGLAGDQYF,TGTGCCAGCAGGAAGGGGCTAGCGGGAGACCAGTACTTC
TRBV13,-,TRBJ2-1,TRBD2,CASSPGMGRGNEQFF,TGTGCCAGCAGCCCGGGCATGGGGCGGGGGAATGAGCAGTTCTTC
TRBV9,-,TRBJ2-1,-,CASSVGTSFPYNEQFF,TGTGCCAGCAGCGTGGGGACCTCCTTCCCCTACAATGAGCAGTTCTTC
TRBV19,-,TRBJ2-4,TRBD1,CAAGGNIQYF,TGTGCGGCAGGGGGAAACATTCAGTACTTC
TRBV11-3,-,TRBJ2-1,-,CASSLDLGPEQFF,TGTGCCAGCAGCTTAGATTTGGGACCTGAGCAGTTCTTC
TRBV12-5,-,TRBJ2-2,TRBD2,CASGLAIAGDVGELFF,TGTGCTAGTGGTTTGGCCATAGCGGGAGATGTCGGGGAGCTGTTTTTT
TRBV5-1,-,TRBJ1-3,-,CASSYGPASEGSGNTIYF,TGCGCCAGCAGTTATGGGCCGGCCTCGGAGGGGTCTGGAAACACCATATATTTT
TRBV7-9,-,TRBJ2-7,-,CASSPRTPGLREQYF,TGTGCCAGCAGCCCAAGGACCCCCGGCCTTCGGGAGCAGTACTTC
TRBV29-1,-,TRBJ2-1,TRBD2,CSVVGGSGSSYNEQFF,TGCAGCGTTGTAGGGGGGAGCGGGAGCTCCTACAATGAGCAGTTCTTC